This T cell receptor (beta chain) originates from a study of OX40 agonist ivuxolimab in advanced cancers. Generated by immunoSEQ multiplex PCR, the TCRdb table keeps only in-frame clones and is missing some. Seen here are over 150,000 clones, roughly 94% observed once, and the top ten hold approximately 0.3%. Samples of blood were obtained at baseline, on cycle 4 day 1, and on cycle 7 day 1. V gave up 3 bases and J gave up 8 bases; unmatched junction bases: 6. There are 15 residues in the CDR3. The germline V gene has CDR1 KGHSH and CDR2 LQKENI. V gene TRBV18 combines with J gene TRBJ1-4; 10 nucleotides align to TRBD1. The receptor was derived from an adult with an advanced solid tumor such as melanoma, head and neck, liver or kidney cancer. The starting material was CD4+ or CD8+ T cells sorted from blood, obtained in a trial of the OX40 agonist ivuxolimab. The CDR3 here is CASSPAGTGVEKLFF. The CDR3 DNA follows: TGTGCCAGCTCACCTGCCGGGACAGGGGTCGAAAAACTGTTTTTT.